One sample yielded the 10 T cell receptor beta chains listed below, sequenced in a study of blood T cell repertoires in COVID-19. Clones were read by immunoSEQ multiplex PCR, and TCRdb kept only the in-frame ones, dropping some. Counted here are 200,000 to 300,000 clones, around 86% occurring once; the ten biggest clones make up under 15%. Sample: peripheral blood. These receptors were taken from a woman aged 55-75 years with active or convalescent COVID-19.

This rearrangement joins TRBV5-6 to TRBJ2-3; TRBD2 matches 7 bases. V shed 9 bases and J 2 bases; nucleotides not matched to a gene: 6. The CDR3 covers 13 residues. CDR1 and CDR2 from the germline V gene are SGHDT and YYEEEE. CDR3 region: CATGREHTDTQYF. The CDR3 DNA reads TGTGCCACTGGGCGGGAGCACACAGATACGCAGTATTTT.

The V and J genes are TRBV18 and TRBJ2-1, with 9 positions matching TRBD1. With V trimmed by 6 bases and J by 5 bases, 8 bases remained unmatched. CDR1 is KGHSH, CDR2 LQKENI, per germline. The CDR3 sequence is 15 residues long. CDR3 protein: CASSSTGTGNNEQFF. CDR3 DNA sequence: TGTGCCAGCTCGTCAACCGGGACAGGGAACAATGAGCAGTTCTTC.

The genes are TRBV5-1 and TRBJ1-6; 7 positions agree with TRBD1. Looked up from germline, CDR1 is SGHRS and CDR2 is YFSETQ. Trimming at V came to 7 bases and at J to 6 bases, leaving 4 bases not matched to a gene. This CDR3 spans 13 amino acids. The CDR3 sequence is CASRQGPNSPLHF. CDR3 bases: TGCGCCAGCCGACAGGGCCCTAATTCACCCCTCCACTTT. Drawing the rest from reference TRBV5-1 and TRBJ1-6, the complete variable domain is KAGVTQTPRYLIKTRGQQVTLSCSPISGHRSVSWYQQTPGQGLQFLFEYFSETQRNKGNFPGRFSGRQFSNSRSEMNVSTLELGDSALYLCASRQGPNSPLHFGNGTRLTVT.

The V and J genes are TRBV6-5 and TRBJ1-2, with D unclear. CDR3 length: 13 amino acids. V lost 6 bases and J lost 0, with 8 bases in between. CDR1 and CDR2 (germline): MNHEY, SVGAGI. The CDR3, as DNA: TGTGCCAGCAGGCCACCTACTAACTATGGCTACACCTTC. Protein: CASRPPTNYGYTF.

The chain couples TRBV27 to TRBJ1-2; 7 bases match TRBD1. The trim removed 4 bases at V and 12 bases at J, leaving 11 bases unmatched. Germline CDR1 and CDR2: MNHEY and SMNVEV (reference sequence). This CDR3 has 13 residues. CDR3 bases: TGTGCCAGCAGTTCCGACAGGGCTACTCGGAACACCTTC. The encoded protein is CASSSDRATRNTF.

The V call is TRBV3-1 (or the pseudogene TRBV3-2), the J call TRBJ2-3; D is perhaps TRBD1 (6 bases). V was trimmed by 4 bases and J by 3 bases, leaving 20 bases between them. Germline loops: CDR1 LGHDT, CDR2 YNNKEL (reference sequence). This CDR3 has 17 residues. The CDR3 loop reads CASSRTDTGFGTDTQYF. CDR3 bases: TGTGCCAGCAGCCGGACCGATACAGGGTTTGGTACAGATACGCAGTATTTT.

This clone has more than one count but fewer than ten. V and J are TRBV6-6 and TRBJ1-1, with D hard to call. Germline V gives CDR1 MNHNY, CDR2 SVGAGI (reference sequence). Trimming took off 2 bases at V and 0 bases at J, with 7 bases between the two ends. The CDR3 runs to 14 residues. In nucleotides, the CDR3 is TGTGCCAGCAGTTACGGTGAGTTGAACACTGAAGCTTTCTTT. Translation gives CASSYGELNTEAFF.

The gene calls are TRBV6-6 and TRBJ1-1, with D possibly TRBD1 on 6 matching bases. The germline V and J ends were trimmed by 6 bases and 1 base, with 18 bases remaining between them. This CDR3 has 16 residues. Germline V gives CDR1 MNHNY, CDR2 SVGAGI (reference sequence). Here the CDR3 DNA reads TGTGCCAGCAGCTGGGGTCGGGGGGCGCGGAACACTGAAGCTTTCTTT. Residues: CASSWGRGARNTEAFF.

The J gene is TRBJ2-4, the V gene TRBV19; 7 nucleotides align to TRBD2. The CDR3 is 14 amino acids. Unmatched junction bases numbered 7, after V lost 3 bases and J lost 8 bases. Germline assignment: CDR1 LNHDA and CDR2 SQIVND (reference sequence). CDR3: CASSIGSGVDIQYF. CDR3 nucleotide sequence: TGTGCCAGTAGTATCGGCAGCGGGGTGGACATTCAGTACTTC. Using reference TRBV19 and TRBJ2-4 for the parts outside the CDR3, the full variable domain is DGGITQSPKYLFRKEGQNVTLSCEQNLNHDAMYWYRQDPGQGLRLIYYSQIVNDFQKGDIAEGYSVSREKKESFPLTVTSAQKNPTAFYLCASSIGSGVDIQYFGAGTRLSVL.

The chain joins TRBV13 to TRBJ1-5; D gene unclear. Germline V gene sequence: CDR1 PRHDT, CDR2 FYEKMQ (reference sequence). This CDR3 region has 13 residues. V was cut by 5 bases and J by 6 bases, with 11 bases left in between. CDR3 in amino acids: CASSPRGVQPQHF. CDR3 nucleotide sequence: TGTGCCAGCAGCCCCCGCGGGGTTCAGCCCCAGCATTTT.